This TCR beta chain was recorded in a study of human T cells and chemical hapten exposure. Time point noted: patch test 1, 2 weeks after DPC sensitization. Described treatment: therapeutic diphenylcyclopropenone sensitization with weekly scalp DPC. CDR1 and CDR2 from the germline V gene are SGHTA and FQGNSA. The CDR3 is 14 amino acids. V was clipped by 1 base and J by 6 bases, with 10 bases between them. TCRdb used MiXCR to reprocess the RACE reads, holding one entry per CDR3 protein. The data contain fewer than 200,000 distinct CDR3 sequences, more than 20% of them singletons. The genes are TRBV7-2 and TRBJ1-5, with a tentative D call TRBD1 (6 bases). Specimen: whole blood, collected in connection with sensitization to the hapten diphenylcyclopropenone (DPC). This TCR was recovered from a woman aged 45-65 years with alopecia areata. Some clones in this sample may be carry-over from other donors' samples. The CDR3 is CASSLVGGIQPQHF. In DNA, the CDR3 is TGTGCCAGCAGCTTAGTAGGGGGGATTCAGCCCCAGCATTTT.